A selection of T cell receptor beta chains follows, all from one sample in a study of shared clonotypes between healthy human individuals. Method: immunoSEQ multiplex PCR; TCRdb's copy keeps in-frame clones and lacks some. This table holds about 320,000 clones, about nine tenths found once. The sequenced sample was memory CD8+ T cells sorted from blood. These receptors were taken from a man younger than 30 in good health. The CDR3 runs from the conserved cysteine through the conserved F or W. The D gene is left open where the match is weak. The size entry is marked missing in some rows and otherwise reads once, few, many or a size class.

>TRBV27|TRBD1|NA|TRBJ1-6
CASSLSPDRGAPLHF
TGTGCCAGCAGTTTATCCCCCGACAGGGGAGCACCCCTCCACTTT
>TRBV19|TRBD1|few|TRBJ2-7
CASSVRDSTPYEQYF
TGTGCCAGTAGTGTCCGGGACAGTACCCCCTACGAGCAGTACTTC
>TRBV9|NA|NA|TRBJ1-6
CASSVEQGSNSPLHF
TGTGCCAGCAGCGTAGAACAGGGCAGTAATTCACCCCTCCACTTT
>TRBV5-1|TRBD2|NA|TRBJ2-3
CASSLTSGRAGVDTQYF
TGCGCCAGCAGCTTGACTAGCGGGAGGGCCGGGGTAGATACGCAGTATTTT
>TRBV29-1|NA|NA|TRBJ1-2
CSVETRRGYTF
TGCAGCGTTGAGACCAGAAGGGGCTACACCTTC
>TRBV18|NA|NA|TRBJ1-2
CASSPPAVYGYTF
TGTGCCAGCTCACCCCCGGCCGTCTATGGCTACACCTTC
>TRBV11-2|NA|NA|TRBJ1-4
CASSSAGTREKLFF
TGTGCCAGCAGCTCTGCCGGGACACGGGAAAAACTGTTTTTT
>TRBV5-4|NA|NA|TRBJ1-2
CASTHSGAGYGYTF
TGTGCCAGTACACACTCCGGGGCCGGGTATGGCTACACCTTC
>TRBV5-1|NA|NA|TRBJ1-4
CASNPGHSTNEKLFF
TGCGCCAGCAACCCAGGACATTCAACTAATGAAAAACTGTTTTTT
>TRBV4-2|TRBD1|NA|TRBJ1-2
CASSHLLGQGVNGYTF
TGTGCCAGCAGCCACCTCCTGGGACAGGGAGTAAATGGCTACACCTTC
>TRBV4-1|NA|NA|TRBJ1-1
CASSGVNTEAFF
TGCGCCAGCTCGGGAGTGAACACTGAAGCTTTCTTT
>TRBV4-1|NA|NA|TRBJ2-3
CASSQDLRADTQYF
TGCGCCAGCAGCCAAGATCTGAGGGCAGATACGCAGTATTTT
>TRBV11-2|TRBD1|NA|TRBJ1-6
CASSSLQGTRHSPLHF
TGTGCCAGCAGCTCCCTACAGGGGACACGGCACTCACCCCTCCACTTT
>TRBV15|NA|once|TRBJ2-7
CATSSGISYEQYF
TGTGCCACCAGCAGTGGGATCTCCTACGAGCAGTACTTC
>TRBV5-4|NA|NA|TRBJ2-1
CASKEELYNEQFF
TGTGCCAGCAAGGAGGAACTTTACAATGAGCAGTTCTTC
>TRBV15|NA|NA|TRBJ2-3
CATSNPHTDTQYF
TGTGCCACCAGCAACCCACACACAGATACGCAGTATTTT
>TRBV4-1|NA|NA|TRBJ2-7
CASSQGPNAAYEQYF
TGCGCCAGCAGCCAAGGCCCCAACGCAGCCTACGAGCAGTACTTC
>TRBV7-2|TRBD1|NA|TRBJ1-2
CASSWTGLRYGYTF
TGTGCCAGCAGCTGGACAGGGCTGCGGTATGGCTACACCTTC
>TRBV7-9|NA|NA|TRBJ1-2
CASSPPTGINYGYTF
TGTGCCAGCAGCCCCCCGACAGGAATTAACTATGGCTACACCTTC
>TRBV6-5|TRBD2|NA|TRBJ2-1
CASSYSAGGEYNEQFF
TGTGCCAGCAGTTACTCAGCGGGGGGAGAATACAATGAGCAGTTCTTC
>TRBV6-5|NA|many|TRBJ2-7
CASTHWIYEQYF
TGTGCCAGCACACACTGGATATACGAGCAGTACTTC
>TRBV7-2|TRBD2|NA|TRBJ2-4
CASSLHGTSGNLAKNIQYF
TGTGCCAGCAGCTTACACGGGACTAGCGGGAATCTAGCCAAAAACATTCAGTACTTC
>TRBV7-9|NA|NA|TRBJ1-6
CASSQGRMYNSPLHF
TGTGCCAGCAGCCAGGGACGTATGTATAATTCACCCCTCCACTTT
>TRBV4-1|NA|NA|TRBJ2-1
CASSRTGLYNEQFF
TGCGCCAGCAGCCGCACTGGACTTTACAATGAGCAGTTCTTC
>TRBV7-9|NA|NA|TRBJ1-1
CASSFPGHRNTEAFF
TGTGCCAGCAGCTTCCCAGGACACCGGAACACTGAAGCTTTCTTT
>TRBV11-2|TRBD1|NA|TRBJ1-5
CASSRGQGIDQPQHF
TGTGCCAGCAGCCGCGGACAGGGCATCGATCAGCCCCAGCATTTT
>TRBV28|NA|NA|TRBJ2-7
CASSTPEAYEQYF
TGTGCCAGCAGTACTCCGGAAGCCTACGAGCAGTACTTC
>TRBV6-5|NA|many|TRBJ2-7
CASSYGRRDSYEQYF
TGTGCCAGCAGTTACGGGCGCAGGGACTCCTACGAGCAGTACTTC
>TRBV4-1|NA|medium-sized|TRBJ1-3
CASSQERRGGNTIYF
TGCGCCAGCAGCCAAGAGAGGAGGGGAGGAAACACCATATATTTT
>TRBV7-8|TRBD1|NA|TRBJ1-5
CASSFPGQGVQPQHF
TGTGCCAGCAGCTTTCCGGGACAGGGGGTTCAGCCCCAGCATTTT
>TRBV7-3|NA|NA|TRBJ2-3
CASSLTGPPPDTQYF
TGTGCCAGCAGCTTAACGGGGCCCCCCCCCGATACGCAGTATTTT
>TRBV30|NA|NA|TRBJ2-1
CAWSVTNEQFF
TGTGCCTGGAGTGTAACCAATGAGCAGTTCTTC
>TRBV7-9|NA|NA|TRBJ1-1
CASSWKKTETNTEAFF
TGTGCCAGCAGCTGGAAAAAGACAGAGACCAACACTGAAGCTTTCTTT
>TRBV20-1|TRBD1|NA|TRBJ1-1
CSDRVTEAFF
TGCAGCGACAGGGTCACTGAAGCTTTCTTT
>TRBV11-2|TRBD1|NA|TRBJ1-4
CASSHPQGPREKLFF
TGTGCCAGCAGCCACCCACAGGGGCCGAGGGAAAAACTGTTTTTT
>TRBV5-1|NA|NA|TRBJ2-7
CASSLYGQIIDEQYF
TGCGCCAGCAGCTTGTACGGACAGATTATCGACGAGCAGTACTTC
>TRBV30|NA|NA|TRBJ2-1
CAWSPTRVSLFF
TGTGCCTGGAGTCCTACCCGGGTGTCTCTGTTCTTC
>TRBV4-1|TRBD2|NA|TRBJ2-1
CASSQENGRANEQFF
TGCGCCAGCAGCCAAGAGAACGGGAGGGCGAATGAGCAGTTCTTC
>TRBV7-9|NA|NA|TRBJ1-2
CASSLEAPDYGYTF
TGTGCCAGCAGCTTAGAGGCGCCTGATTATGGCTACACCTTC
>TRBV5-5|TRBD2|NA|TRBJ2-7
CASSFTSGPSYEQYF
TGTGCCAGCAGCTTTACTAGCGGACCTTCCTACGAGCAGTACTTC
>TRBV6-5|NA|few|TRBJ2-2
CASSYSMGENTGELFF
TGTGCCAGCAGTTACTCGATGGGAGAAAACACCGGGGAGCTGTTTTTT
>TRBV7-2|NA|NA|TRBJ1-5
CASSSTEYNQPQHF
TGTGCCAGCAGCTCTACAGAATACAATCAGCCCCAGCATTTT
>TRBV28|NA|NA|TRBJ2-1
CASKETGGDEQFF
TGTGCCAGCAAAGAGACAGGAGGTGATGAGCAGTTCTTC
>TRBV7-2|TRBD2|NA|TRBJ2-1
CASSSGLGSSEQFF
TGTGCCAGCAGCTCGGGACTAGGAAGTAGCGAGCAGTTCTTC
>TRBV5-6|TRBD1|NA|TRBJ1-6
CASRPGQGASPLHF
TGTGCCAGCAGACCGGGACAGGGGGCTTCACCCCTCCACTTT
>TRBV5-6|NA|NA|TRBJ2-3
CASSSKGERNTDTQYF
TGTGCCAGCAGCTCAAAGGGCGAGCGGAACACAGATACGCAGTATTTT
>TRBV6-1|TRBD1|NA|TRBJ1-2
CASSEVPETGGDGYTF
TGTGCCAGCAGTGAAGTCCCGGAGACAGGGGGGGATGGCTACACCTTC
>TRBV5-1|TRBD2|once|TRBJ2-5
CASSLIVGGTQETQYF
TGCGCCAGCAGCTTGATTGTCGGGGGGACCCAAGAGACCCAGTACTTC
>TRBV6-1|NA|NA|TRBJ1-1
CASSEYGGDAEAFF
TGTGCCAGCAGTGAGTACGGGGGAGACGCTGAAGCTTTCTTT
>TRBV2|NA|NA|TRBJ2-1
CASIIDDYNNEQFF
TGTGCCAGCATAATAGACGACTACAACAATGAGCAGTTCTTC